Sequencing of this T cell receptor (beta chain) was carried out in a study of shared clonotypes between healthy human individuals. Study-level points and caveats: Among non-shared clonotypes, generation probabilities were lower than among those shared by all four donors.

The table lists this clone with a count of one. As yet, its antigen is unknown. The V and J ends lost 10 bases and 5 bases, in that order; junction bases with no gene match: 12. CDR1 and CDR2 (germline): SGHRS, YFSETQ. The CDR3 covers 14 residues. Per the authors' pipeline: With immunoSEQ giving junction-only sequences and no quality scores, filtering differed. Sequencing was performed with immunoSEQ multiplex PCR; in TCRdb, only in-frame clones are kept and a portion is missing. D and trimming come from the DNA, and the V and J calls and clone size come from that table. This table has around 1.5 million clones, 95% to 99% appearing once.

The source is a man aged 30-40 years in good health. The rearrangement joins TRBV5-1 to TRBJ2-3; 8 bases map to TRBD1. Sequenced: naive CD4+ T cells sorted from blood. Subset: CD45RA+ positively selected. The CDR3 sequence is CAGSTGAGKDTQYF. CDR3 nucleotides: TGCGCCGGATCGACAGGGGCGGGGAAAGATACGCAGTATTTT.